This TCR beta chain was sequenced for a study of blood T cell repertoires in COVID-19. Libraries were prepared by immunoSEQ multiplex PCR; TCRdb keeps only in-frame clonotypes and omits some of them. The data show 320,000 or so clones, with about 90% seen just once and roughly 1% held by the top ten. The TCR was taken from a woman in her twenties or thirties who had recovered from COVID-19. The sequencing input was PBMCs or T cells enriched from blood (not recorded which).

CDR3 amino acids: CASSLGWGQGGTEAFF. The CDR3 coding sequence is TGTGCCAGCAGCTTGGGGTGGGGGCAGGGCGGCACTGAAGCTTTCTTT. The chain combines TRBV7-9 with TRBJ1-1, with D perhaps TRBD1 (6 bases). Germline CDR1 reads SEHNR; CDR2 reads FQNEAQ (reference sequence). V was pared by 3 bases and J by 4 bases, with 18 bases between. The CDR3 extends over 16 amino acids.